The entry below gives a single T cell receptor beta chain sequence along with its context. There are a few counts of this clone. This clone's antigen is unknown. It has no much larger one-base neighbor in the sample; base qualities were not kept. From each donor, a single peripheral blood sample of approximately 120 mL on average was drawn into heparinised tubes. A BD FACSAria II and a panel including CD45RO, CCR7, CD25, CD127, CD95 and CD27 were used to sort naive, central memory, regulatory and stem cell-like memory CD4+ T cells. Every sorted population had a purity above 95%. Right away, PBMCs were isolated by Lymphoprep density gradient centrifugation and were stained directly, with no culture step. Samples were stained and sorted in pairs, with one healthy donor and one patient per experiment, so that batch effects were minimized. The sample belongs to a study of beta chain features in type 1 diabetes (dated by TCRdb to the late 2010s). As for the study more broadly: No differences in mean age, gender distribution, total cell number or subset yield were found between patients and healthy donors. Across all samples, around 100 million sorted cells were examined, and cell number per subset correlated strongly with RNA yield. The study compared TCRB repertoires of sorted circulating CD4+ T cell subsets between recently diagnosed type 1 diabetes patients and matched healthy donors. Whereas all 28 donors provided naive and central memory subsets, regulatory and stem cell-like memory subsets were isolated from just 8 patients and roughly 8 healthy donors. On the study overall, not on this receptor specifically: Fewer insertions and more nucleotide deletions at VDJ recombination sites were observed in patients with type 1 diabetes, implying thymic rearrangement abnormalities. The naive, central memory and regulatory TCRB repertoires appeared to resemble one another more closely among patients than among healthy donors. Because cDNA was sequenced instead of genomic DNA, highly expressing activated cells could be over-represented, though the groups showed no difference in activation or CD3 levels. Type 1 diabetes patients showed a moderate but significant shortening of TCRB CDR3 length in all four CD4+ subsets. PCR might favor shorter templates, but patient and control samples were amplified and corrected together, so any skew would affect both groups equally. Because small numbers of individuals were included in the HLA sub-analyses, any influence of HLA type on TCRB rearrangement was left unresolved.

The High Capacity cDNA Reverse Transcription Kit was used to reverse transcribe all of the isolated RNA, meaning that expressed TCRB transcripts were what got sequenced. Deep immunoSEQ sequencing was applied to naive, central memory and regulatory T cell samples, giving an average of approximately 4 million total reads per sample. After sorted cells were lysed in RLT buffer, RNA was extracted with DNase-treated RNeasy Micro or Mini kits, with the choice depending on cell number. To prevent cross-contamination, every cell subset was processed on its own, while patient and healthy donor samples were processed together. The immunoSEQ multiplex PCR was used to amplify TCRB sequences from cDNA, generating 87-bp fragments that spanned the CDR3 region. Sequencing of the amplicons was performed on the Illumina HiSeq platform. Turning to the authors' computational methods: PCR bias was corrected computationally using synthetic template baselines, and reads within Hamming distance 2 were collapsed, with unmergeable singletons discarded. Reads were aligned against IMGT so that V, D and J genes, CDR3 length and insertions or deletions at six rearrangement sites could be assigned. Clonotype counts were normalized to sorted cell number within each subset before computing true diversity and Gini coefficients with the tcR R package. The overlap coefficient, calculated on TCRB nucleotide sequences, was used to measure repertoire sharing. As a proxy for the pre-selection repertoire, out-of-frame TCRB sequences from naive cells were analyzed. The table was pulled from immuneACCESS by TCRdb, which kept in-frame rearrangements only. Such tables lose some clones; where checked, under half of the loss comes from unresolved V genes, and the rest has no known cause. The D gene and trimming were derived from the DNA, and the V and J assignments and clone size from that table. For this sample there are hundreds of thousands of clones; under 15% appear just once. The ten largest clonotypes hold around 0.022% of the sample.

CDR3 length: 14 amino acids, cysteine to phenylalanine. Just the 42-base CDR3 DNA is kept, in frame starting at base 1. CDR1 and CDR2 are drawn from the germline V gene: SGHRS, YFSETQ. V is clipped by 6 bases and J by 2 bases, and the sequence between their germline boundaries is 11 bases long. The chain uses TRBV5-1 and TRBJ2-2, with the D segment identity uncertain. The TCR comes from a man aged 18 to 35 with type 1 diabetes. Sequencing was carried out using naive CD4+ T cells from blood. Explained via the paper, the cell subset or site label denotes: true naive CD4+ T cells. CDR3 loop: CASNTQSNTGELFF. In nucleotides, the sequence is TGCGCCAGCAATACACAGAGTAACACCGGGGAGCTGTTTTTT.